This T cell receptor beta chain was profiled in a study of cytomegalovirus exposure and HLA in healthy donors. Study-wide findings and caveats: Reports showed the classifier diagnosing cytomegalovirus status with high specificity and sensitivity. In vitro work confirmed that a few CMV-associated chains recognize CMV antigens.

This table comes from immunoSEQ multiplex PCR, and its TCRdb copy is limited to in-frame clones, with some not included. The table lists about 130,000 clones, about nine tenths of them singletons, with 1.2% to 1.5% in the top ten. CDR1 SGHTA and CDR2 FQGNSA come from the germline V gene. There are 16 residues in the CDR3. V trimming: 5 bases; J trimming: 1 base; junction bases outside the gene matches: 8. This clone was seen only a few times. Its antigen is not identified. The donors were members of the validation cohort comprising some 120 subjects, separate from the approximately 700-subject first cohort.

The sample taken for sequencing was PBMCs. The source is a young man in good health and CMV-seronegative. The V gene is TRBV7-2, the J gene TRBJ1-1; 9 bases align to TRBD1. CDR3 DNA sequence: TGTGCCAGCAGCCAGGGACAGGGAAGGGGGAACACTGAAGCTTTCTTT. This gives the protein CASSQGQGRGNTEAFF.